This TCR beta chain emerged from a study of OX40 agonist ivuxolimab in advanced cancers. V lost 5 bases to trimming and J lost 4 bases, with 17 bases between them. The germline V gene encodes CDR1 MNHNY and CDR2 SVGAGI (reference sequence). The CDR3 runs 15 residues. Here immunoSEQ multiplex PCR was the method, and the copy in TCRdb shows in-frame clones only, minus some. Among tens of thousands of clones listed, 75% to 90% were seen once. The source was CD4+ or CD8+ T cells sorted from blood, collected in a trial of the OX40 agonist ivuxolimab. The TCR comes from an adult with an advanced solid tumor such as melanoma, head and neck, liver or kidney cancer. This rearrangement joins TRBV6-6 to TRBJ2-5; D possibly corresponds to TRBD2 (7 bases). The chain's CDR3 is CASSQGPGGGETQYF. The CDR3 nucleotides are TGTGCCAGCAGTCAGGGGCCGGGGGGAGGAGAGACCCAGTACTTC.